This T cell receptor (beta chain) was retrieved from a study of T cells in tuberculosis. Assay: immunoSEQ multiplex PCR; the TCRdb copy retains only in-frame clones and omits some. The data hold approximately 88,000 clones, with roughly 93% observed a single time. V shed 4 bases and J 6 bases; nucleotides not matched to a gene: 1. CDR3 length: 13 amino acids. From germline, CDR1 is SQVTM and CDR2 ANQGSEA. Cells were sorted from thawed PBMC rested overnight and stained with GMM-loaded CD1B tetramer, viability dye and anti-CD3. CD1B tetramers were loaded with Rhodococcus equi-derived C32 glucose monomycolate. Tetramer-sorted PBMC had been CD14 monocyte-depleted before freezing.

This sequence was found in an adult woman with latent tuberculosis. V gene TRBV29-1 combines with J gene TRBJ2-2; TRBD2 agrees at 11 bases. Material: CD1b-GMM tetramer-negative cells sorted from PBMCs. The CDR3 here is CSVGLAGSGELFF. CDR3 sequence (DNA): TGCAGCGTTGGACTAGCGGGGTCCGGGGAGCTGTTTTTT.